What follows describes a single T cell receptor beta chain. Its antigen is not identified. This entry belongs to a study of cytomegalovirus exposure and HLA in healthy donors. Study-wide context: The Caucasian-associated ancestry cluster held over 65% of over 350 genotyped donors. Study-wide findings and caveats: CMV antigen specificity of three CMV-associated chains was confirmed in vitro.

The study ran its PCR with 60 Vbeta and 13 Jbeta primers. Here immunoSEQ multiplex PCR was the method, and the copy in TCRdb shows in-frame clones only, minus some. Its clone listing holds about 140,000 clones. In germline, CDR1 is SGHTA, CDR2 FQGTGA. V dropped 1 base and J dropped 2 bases, with 7 bases sitting between them. The CDR3 runs to 14 residues. The sequence was collected from a woman younger than 35 in good health and CMV-seronegative. Sequencing was carried out using PBMCs. V is TRBV7-3 and J is TRBJ2-3, with D perhaps TRBD1 (6 bases). For the CDR3, the DNA is TGTGCCAGCAGCTTAAGGGACACCACAGATACGCAGTATTTT. Translated, it gives CASSLRDTTDTQYF.